This T cell receptor beta chain was profiled in a study of cytomegalovirus exposure and HLA in healthy donors (dated by TCRdb to about 2017). Background for the entire study: An earlier analysis of some 500 of the donors reported more than 250 Gb of sequence data and roughly 100 million unique TCR beta sequences from about 200 million T cells. Every discovery cohort repertoire had been produced on one sequencing platform. Several DR-DQ haplotypes were treated as single units for association and clustering because of strong linkage in the cohort. Using immunosequencing, the study profiled T cell repertoires from approximately 700 subjects and related those repertoires to cytomegalovirus serostatus. Among some 410 genotyped donors of the cohort, an average of roughly 240,000 unique TCR beta nucleotide sequences were sequenced per donor, roughly 18% of them non-productive. Rather than using new phenotypic data, the later analysis identified candidate immune exposures from TCR beta sequences and from how often those sequences occurred across donors. Donor age, sex, ethnicity and CMV serostatus were compiled together with the repertoire data. The study aimed to test whether cataloging public T cell receptors could reveal signatures of past pathogen exposure. A later genetic analysis took genome-wide SNP genotypes for about 65% of the 666 donors and used that subset as a discovery cohort. A separate validation cohort of roughly 130 different subjects was used in addition to the roughly 670-subject first cohort. The study combined high-throughput TCR immunosequencing, statistical association of individual TCRs with disease status, and machine learning to predict cytomegalovirus infection status. Approximately 330 gigabases of sequencing data and around 80 million unique TCR sequences made up an early release that covered roughly 670 HLA-typed donors. HLA typing covered class I and class II loci at four-digit resolution. The genetic ancestry cluster associated with self-reported Caucasian donors included roughly 84% of the approximately 400 genotyped donors. An earlier analysis of roughly 600 of the donors used high-throughput TCR beta sequencing to judge whether each TCR beta V gene segment behaved as functional or pseudogenic. Typing coverage differed by locus: A, B, C, DRB1 and DQB1 were typed in about 620-630 donors, DQA1 in 500 to 550, DPA1 in over 600, and DPB1 in 450 to 480. To study patterns of TCR occurrence, a later analysis re-analyzed previously published TCR beta repertoires from hundreds of donors and added high-resolution HLA genotyping.

The cohort consisted of 650 to 850 healthy bone marrow donors. All cohort members were sampled while nominally healthy, although unrecorded immune exposures were likely present. The donor was CMV seropositive and was included in the group of almost 300 seropositive cohort members. A peripheral blood sample was provided by each donor, and peripheral blood mononuclear cells were used for TCR beta sequencing. The Qiagen DNeasy Blood Extraction Kit was used to extract genomic DNA from the blood cell samples. Receptor libraries were prepared by the immunoSEQ multiplex PCR assay. The multiplex PCR relied on a mix of 60 forward primers for TCR Vbeta segments and 13 reverse primers for TCR Jbeta segments. A multiplex PCR assay on genomic DNA amplified the CDR3 region of rearranged TCR beta genes. On the Illumina HiSeq System, the amplified TCR beta libraries were sequenced as 87-base-pair reads. Under the source paper's analysis protocol: In a later analysis, about 80 million unique TCR beta chains were counted across the roughly 670 repertoires, and around 10 million of these chains were shared by at least two donors. A nearest-neighbor algorithm error-corrected the raw reads and collapsed the reads into unique sequences, merging closely related sequences to remove PCR and sequencing errors. V, D and J gene segments were assigned by aligning CDR3 sequences to IMGT reference sequences. For a sequence to be retained, a match of at least six nucleotides to both a V gene segment and a J gene segment was required. A rearrangement counted as productive if the CDR3 had no stop codons and remained in frame with V and J, and every other rearrangement counted as non-productive. CDR3 was defined according to IMGT convention as the region running from the second conserved V-encoded cysteine to the conserved J-encoded phenylalanine. The earlier analysis of roughly 590 of the donors excluded any sequence lacking an unambiguous match to a single V gene segment. An earlier analysis of several hundred of the donors classified V segments as functional when productive rearrangements were above 56.7% and as segregating when the standard deviation between donors was above 5%. A statistical classification framework was built for diagnosing cytomegalovirus status from the catalog of TCR beta chain sequences. In a later analysis, TCR nucleotide sequences were compared against IMGT/GENE-DB human TR gene sequences so that V and J genes could be assigned. A later analysis assigned CDR3 sequences and most-parsimonious VDJ recombination scenarios with the TCRdist pipeline. In a later analysis, each TCR beta chain was defined by its CDR3 amino acid sequence together with its V-gene family, and reads lacking a unique V-gene family were excluded. A later analysis removed roughly 590 highly shared, low-generation-probability nucleotide sequences to deal with suspected cross-contamination and a sequencing artifact. For each public chain, a later analysis derived a clonal expansion index from normalized ranks of inferred template counts within each repertoire. A later analysis computed generation probabilities with a VDJ recombination model fitted to out-of-frame rearrangements, and checked the results against IGoR. In a later analysis, TCR-TCR, TCR-HLA and TCR-CMV co-occurrence was scored with hypergeometric tests, and a repertoire-size bias correction was applied to TCR pairs. A later analysis estimated false discovery rates by permuting HLA or CMV assignments 20 times. In a later analysis, co-occurring TCRs were grouped using DBSCAN, and TCRdist sequence similarity was added for clustering within HLA-allele-positive subsets. Repertoires with fewer than 30,000 or more than 120,000 public chains, plus five repertoires with anomalous nucleotide sharing, were excluded from co-occurrence clustering. As stored in TCRdb, this immuneACCESS dataset retains in-frame rearrangements with V and J assigned. A fraction of the clones does not appear; measured against another copy, unresolved V genes explain less than half of the discrepancy, and the remainder lacks a known reason. V and J calls and clone size are those listed in that table; D and trimming were worked out from the DNA. This sample's table has entries for about 200,000 clones. Roughly 0.89% of the sample belongs to the ten largest clones.

On this clone itself: It lacks a known antigen.

Relative to germline, V is missing 5 bases and J is missing 4 bases, with 6 bases of the junction outside any gene match. Via the germline V gene, CDR1 is MNHEY and CDR2 SVGAGI. The cysteine opens and the phenylalanine closes a CDR3 of 15 amino acids. Only the CDR3 DNA stays, 45 bases, in frame from base 1. Overall study outcomes, separate from this receptor: A cluster of highly shared sequence variants was judged likely to represent a technical artifact of the sequencing pipeline. HLA typing was unavailable for some donors at each locus, so association tests used only the typed subset. When HLA alleles, especially DR and DQ, strongly co-occurred, attributing TCR associations to individual alleles was difficult. Most TCR sequences were seen in very few donors, while some public TCRs were found in many individuals. A further reported finding was that TCR beta sequences accurately predicted the HLA-A and HLA-B alleles for most subjects in the first cohort. In a later analysis, most CMV-associated TCR beta chains were found to appear HLA-restricted, with HLA associations seemingly driven largely by CMV exposure. A later analysis associated roughly 17,000 TCR beta sequences with specific HLA alleles at a false discovery rate of 0.05. The only immune exposure information available for the cohort was CMV serostatus. An association between a missense DCLRE1C variant and V-gene and J-gene trimming of TCR beta chains was found in a later genetic analysis and replicated in an independent cohort. The earlier analysis of approximately 540 of the donors excluded about 16 rarely observed V segments, including chromosome 9 orphons, because counts were too low. A few of the identified cytomegalovirus-associated TCR beta chains were confirmed in vitro to be specific for cytomegalovirus antigens. A later analysis found that HLA-associated TCR beta chains were more clonally expanded and had lower generation probabilities than equally common non-associated chains. The authors suggested that the approach could potentially be generalized to other disease states and immunological phenotypes. Linkage disequilibrium might explain the correlated functional status among segregating V segments, but an unknown experimental factor could not be excluded. A total of 150 or so TCR beta chains were listed by the study as associated with cytomegalovirus. A later genetic analysis reported fewer N-insertions in productive TCRs among donors in an Asian-associated ancestry cluster than the approximately 670-donor mean. This cohort had only TCR beta chains sequenced, and the lack of alpha or paired-chain data limited which features could be detected. The classifier was reported to diagnose cytomegalovirus status with high specificity and sensitivity in both the original cohort and the validation cohort. The presence/absence analyses assumed that sequencing depth was roughly uniform across donors, and that assumption may not be true. Because the 87-base-pair reads could not distinguish some IMGT-functional V segments, including TRBV6-2 and TRBV6-3, those segments were excluded. Several of the top co-occurrence clusters appeared to be linked to parvovirus B19, influenza, CMV and Epstein-Barr virus, according to a later analysis. A later analysis found that TCR association rates varied across HLA loci, with DRB1 alleles showing the most associated TCRs and HLA-C alleles the fewest. An earlier analysis of several hundred of the donors showed that most TCR beta V segments appeared in productive rearrangements either about 87% or about 30% of the time, which broadly matched IMGT annotations.

This sequence was found in a woman aged 25-40 years in good health and CMV-seropositive. The rearrangement joined TRBV6-5 to TRBJ2-7, with TRBD2 matching 12 junction bases. Input material: PBMCs. The CDR3 sequence is CASSQPTSGSYEQYF. DNA sequence: TGTGCCAGCAGTCAACCGACTAGCGGGAGTTACGAGCAGTACTTC.